This T cell receptor (beta chain) was found in a study of beta chain features in type 1 diabetes. Notes on the study in general: Comparison showed that naive, central memory and Treg TCRB repertoires appeared more similar among patients than among healthy donors. A definitive answer on HLA type influencing TCRB rearrangement was not reached here. Patients and controls would be equally affected if PCR favored shorter templates.

This CDR3 is built from 12 residues. V shed 4 bases and J shed 10 bases, with 11 bases lying between them. Germline CDR1 reads ENHRY; CDR2 reads SYGVKD. This clone was detected only a few times. What it binds is not known. Every isolated RNA sample was fully reverse transcribed, so sequencing captured expressed TCRB transcripts. TCRdb's table, derived via immunoSEQ multiplex PCR, lists solely in-frame clones and lacks some. Among a few hundred thousand clones listed, less than 15% were seen once. The source is a woman under 30 in good health. Sequencing input: naive CD4+ T cells from blood. V usage is TRBV10-3 and J usage is TRBJ2-1; TRBD2 is a possible D gene (6 bases). The DNA of the CDR3 is TGTGCCATCAGTGTGACTAGTTGGGAGCAGTTCTTC. Protein sequence: CAISVTSWEQFF.